This entry is about one T cell receptor (beta chain). The repertoire was sequenced with immunoSEQ multiplex PCR; TCRdb's copy has only in-frame clones and lacks some. The sample carries 42,000 or so clones, roughly four fifths recorded once. This sample was taken from a study of OX40 agonist ivuxolimab in advanced cancers. The sampling schedule covered blood at baseline, cycle 4 day 1, and cycle 7 day 1. The sequenced sample was CD4+ or CD8+ T cells sorted from blood, obtained in a trial of the OX40 agonist ivuxolimab. This clonotype originated in an adult with an advanced solid tumor such as melanoma, head and neck, liver or kidney cancer.

DNA for the CDR3: TGTGCCAGCAGCTATCAGGGTGGCACTGAAGCTTTCTTT. This encodes CASSYQGGTEAFF. The V call is TRBV14, the J call TRBJ1-1; possibly TRBD1 for D (5 bases). CDR3 length equals 13 residues. Germline V CDR1 and CDR2: SGHDN, FVKESK. The V and J ends lost 5 bases and 4 bases respectively, with 11 bases between them.